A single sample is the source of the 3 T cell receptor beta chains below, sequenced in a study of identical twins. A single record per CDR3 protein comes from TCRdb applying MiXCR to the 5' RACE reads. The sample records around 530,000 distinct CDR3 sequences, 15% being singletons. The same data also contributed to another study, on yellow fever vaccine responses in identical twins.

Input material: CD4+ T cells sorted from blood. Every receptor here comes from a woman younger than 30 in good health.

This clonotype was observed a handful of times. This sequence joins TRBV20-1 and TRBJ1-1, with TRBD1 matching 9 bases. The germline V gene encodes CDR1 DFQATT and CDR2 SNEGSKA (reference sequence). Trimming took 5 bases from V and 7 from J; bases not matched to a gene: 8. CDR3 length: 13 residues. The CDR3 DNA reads TGCAGTGCTTCCACAGGGGGCAGCCATGAAGCTTTCTTT. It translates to CSASTGGSHEAFF.

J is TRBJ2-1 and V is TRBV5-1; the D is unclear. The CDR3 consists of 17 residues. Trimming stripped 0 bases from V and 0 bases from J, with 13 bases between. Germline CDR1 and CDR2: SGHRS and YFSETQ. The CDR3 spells CASSLAFESSSYNEQFF. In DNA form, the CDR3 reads TGCGCCAGCAGCTTGGCCTTCGAATCCAGCTCCTACAATGAGCAGTTCTTC.

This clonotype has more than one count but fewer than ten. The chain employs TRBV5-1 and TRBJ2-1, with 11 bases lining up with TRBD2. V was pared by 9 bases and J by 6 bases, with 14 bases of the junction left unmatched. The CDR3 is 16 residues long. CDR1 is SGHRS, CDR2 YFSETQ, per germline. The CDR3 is CATNLLGLADSNEQFF. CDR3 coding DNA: TGCGCCACCAACCTACTGGGACTAGCGGACTCCAATGAGCAGTTCTTC. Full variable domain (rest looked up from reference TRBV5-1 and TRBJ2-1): KAGVTQTPRYLIKTRGQQVTLSCSPISGHRSVSWYQQTPGQGLQFLFEYFSETQRNKGNFPGRFSGRQFSNSRSEMNVSTLELGDSALYLCATNLLGLADSNEQFFGPGTRLTVL.